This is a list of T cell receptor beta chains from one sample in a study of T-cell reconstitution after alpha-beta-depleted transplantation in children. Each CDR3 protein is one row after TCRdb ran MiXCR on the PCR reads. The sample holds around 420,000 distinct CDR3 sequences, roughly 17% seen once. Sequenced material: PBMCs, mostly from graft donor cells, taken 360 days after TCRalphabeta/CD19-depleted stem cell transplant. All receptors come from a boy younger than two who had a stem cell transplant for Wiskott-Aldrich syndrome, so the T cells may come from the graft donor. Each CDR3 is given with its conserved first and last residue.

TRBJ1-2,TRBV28,CAISGDSSSNYGYTF
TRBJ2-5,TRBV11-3,CASRFDRVQETQYF
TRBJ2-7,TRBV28,CASSLVGVGLYEQYF
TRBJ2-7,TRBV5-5,CASTEGLLWFYEQYF
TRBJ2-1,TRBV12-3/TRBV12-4,CASRGTRRYNEQFF
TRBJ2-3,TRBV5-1,CASSRLTSSSTDTQYF
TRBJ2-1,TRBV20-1,CSALSGGTQFF
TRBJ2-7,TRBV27,CASSPIPGYPYEQYF
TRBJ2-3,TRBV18,CASSPLAGVPDTQYF
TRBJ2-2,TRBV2,CASSEGTHTGELFF
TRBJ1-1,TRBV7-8,CASSDSRSLGAEAFF
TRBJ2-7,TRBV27,CASRPLGFLGYEQYF
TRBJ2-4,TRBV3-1,CASSQEFPGLAVKNIQYF
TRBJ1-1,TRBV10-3,CAISWEEDTEAFF
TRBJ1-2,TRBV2,CASTFGQGRGYTF
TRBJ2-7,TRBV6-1,CASSPAEDTYEQYF
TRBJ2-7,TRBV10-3,CAISEWDRGNYEQYF
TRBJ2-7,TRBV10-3,CAISLGTSGRPPKTYEQYF
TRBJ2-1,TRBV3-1,CASSPPSISVYNEQFF
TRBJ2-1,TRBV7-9,CASSPTTGRNYNEQFF
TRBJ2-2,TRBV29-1,CSVEEQGRGTGELFF
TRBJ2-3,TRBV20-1,CSARSTDTQYF
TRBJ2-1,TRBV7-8,CASSLGLWGAITRNEQFF
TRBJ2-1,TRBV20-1,CSARLLAAYNEQFF
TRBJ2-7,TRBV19,CASSILAGTGFDEQYF
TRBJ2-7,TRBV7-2,CASSLETRAYEQYF
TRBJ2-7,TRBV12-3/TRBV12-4,CASSRKGTPLYEQYF
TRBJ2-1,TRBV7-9,CASSRRLDDEQFF
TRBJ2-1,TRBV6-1,CASNGLAGGEGSHEQFF
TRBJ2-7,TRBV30,CAWNRQVGSYEQYF
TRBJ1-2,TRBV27,CASSLIGTNYGYTF
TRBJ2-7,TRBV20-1,CSGARLAGGQTPYEQYF
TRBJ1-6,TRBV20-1,CSASAGGISSYNSPLHF
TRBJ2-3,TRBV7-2,CASSLALLAGGRNTDTQYF
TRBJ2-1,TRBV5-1,CASSQQTSGNEQFF
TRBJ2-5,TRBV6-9,CASSYLAPGKQETQYF
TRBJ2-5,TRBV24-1,CATGGETGRQETQYF